Included here is one TCR beta chain sequence, with context. Its antigen remains unidentified. Germline is not matched at one junction end, which may reflect a read error. The TCR beta profiling, which covered VDJ combination and CDR3 sequence, was carried out using genomic DNA as the template. TCRdb itself ran the reads through MiXCR, one entry per CDR3 protein. The table has a few hundred thousand distinct CDR3 sequences, about a third seen once. CD8+CD57+ cell expansion, shown by flow cytometry, had occurred in the patients selected for sequencing. Blood came from patients not yet given any therapy. These data are taken from a study of CD8+CD57+ T cells in acquired aplastic anemia. Study-level results: Twenty-nine CD8+ CDR3 sequences were shared between patients and controls. The study found no significant CD8+ Simpson's diversity difference between patients and controls.

The CDR3 contains 12 residues. Germline V gene sequence: CDR1 SGDLS, CDR2 YYNGEE. V usage is TRBV9 and J usage is TRBJ2-7; 9 bases are shared with TRBD1. The sequencing input was sorted CD4+, CD8+, or CD8+CD57+ T cells (not recorded which) from PBMCs. The receptor's source is a human donor with aplastic anemia. The CDR3 sequence: CASSEGYRGRNF. For the CDR3, the DNA is TGTGCCAGCAGTGAAGGGTACAGGGGGCGAAACTTC.